These 18 T cell receptor beta chains were sequenced from one sample in a study of regulatory T cells in long-lasting Graves disease. Libraries of TCR beta came from iRepertoire HTBI primers plus Arm-PCR of CDR3 regions. TCRdb used MiXCR to reprocess the multiplex PCR reads, holding one entry per CDR3 protein. The data contain some 490,000 distinct CDR3 sequences, 12% of them seen just once; the ten biggest clones take up almost 9%. Time point specified: newly diagnosed GD, antithyroid drugs for less than 3 months. After RNA was extracted from PBMCs, the TCR library was made from it. These same records also appear under a second study, on T cells in Graves' hyperthyroidism and ophthalmopathy.

The sample here was peripheral blood mononuclear cells (PBMCs), taken at new diagnosis, from a patient treated with antithyroid drugs. The receptors derive from a woman in her twenties or thirties with Graves disease.

This clonotype was seen repeatedly, ten times or more. The genes are TRBV27 and TRBJ2-2; D not resolved. The CDR3 extends over 15 amino acids. Germline V CDR1 and CDR2: MNHEY, SMNVEV (reference sequence). With 6 bases removed from V and 1 base from J, the gap between germline ends came to 12 bases. CDR3 amino acids: CASSRWTVNTGELFF. The CDR3, as DNA: TGTGCCAGCAGCAGATGGACGGTGAACACCGGGGAGCTGTTTTTT.

This clonotype was seen many times. The chain links TRBV6-2 or TRBV6-3 to TRBJ2-1; D unclear. Germline V gives CDR1 MNHEY, CDR2 SVGEGT. V lost 4 bases, J lost 3 bases, and 4 bases lay in between. The CDR3 runs 12 residues. The CDR3 DNA follows: TGTGCCAGCAGTTTACTCTACAATGAGCAGTTCTTC. Translated, it gives CASSLLYNEQFF.

This clonotype was seen only a few times. This chain uses TRBV6-1 with TRBJ1-2, with 8 bases that match TRBD1. After removal of 10 bases from V and 8 bases from J, the junction contained 6 bases not matched to a gene. Germline V CDR1 and CDR2: MNHNS, SASEGT. The CDR3 consists of 11 residues. CDR3 sequence: CATQGAQGYTF. CDR3 in DNA: TGTGCCACCCAGGGGGCTCAGGGCTACACCTTC.

This clonotype was seen more than once but under ten times. The chain is built from TRBV29-1 and TRBJ2-3, with no clear D. CDR1 is SQVTM, CDR2 ANQGSEA, per germline. V was pared by 0 bases and J by 4 bases, with 11 bases between. This CDR3 has 14 residues. CDR3: CSVEDYTRPDTQYF. Written as DNA, the CDR3 is TGCAGCGTTGAAGATTATACACGGCCAGATACGCAGTATTTT.

In its sample, this clonotype was seen a few times. The chain employs TRBV19 and TRBJ2-1, with 10 bases that match TRBD2. V dropped 4 bases and J dropped 6; count of bases not matched to a gene: 6. The CDR3 consists of 15 residues. Germline V CDR1 and CDR2: LNHDA, SQIVND (reference sequence). The CDR3 spells CASSNPSGRANEQFF. The DNA for the CDR3 is TGTGCCAGTAGTAATCCCAGCGGGAGGGCCAATGAGCAGTTCTTC.

This clonotype was recorded a few times. The rearrangement joins TRBV12-3 or TRBV12-4 to TRBJ2-7; D not resolved. The CDR3 runs 14 residues. The V end was cut by 5 bases, the J end by 3 bases, with 14 bases between. The chain's CDR3 is CASSLHGAFYEQYF. The CDR3 nucleotides read TGTGCCAGCAGTCTCCACGGAGCCTTCTACGAGCAGTACTTC.

This clonotype has at least ten counts. This sequence joins TRBV7-9 and TRBJ2-5, with D possibly being TRBD1 (6 bases). The CDR3 is made up of 15 amino acids. The germline gives CDR1 SEHNR, CDR2 FQNEAQ (reference sequence). Trimming removed 7 bases from V and 3 bases from J, with 18 bases in between. CDR3 protein: CASILGPAGEETQYF. The CDR3 bases are TGTGCCAGCATACTGGGTCCGGCAGGGGAAGAGACCCAGTACTTC. Drawing the rest from reference TRBV7-9 and TRBJ2-5, the complete variable domain is DTGVSQNPRHKITKRGQNVTFRCDPISEHNRLYWYRQTLGQGPEFLTYFQNEAQLEKSRLLSDRFSAERPKGSFSTLEIQRTEQGDSAMYLCASILGPAGEETQYFGPGTRLLVL.

V and J are TRBV20-1 and TRBJ1-5; the D gene is possibly TRBD1 (5 bases). V lost 0 bases to trimming and J lost 5 bases, with 14 bases between them. The germline V gene has CDR1 DFQATT and CDR2 SNEGSKA (reference sequence). This CDR3 contains 15 residues. The CDR3 protein is CSARDSGTGHQPQHF. CDR3 bases: TGCAGTGCTAGAGATAGTGGGACTGGCCATCAGCCCCAGCATTTT.

Comments on this clonotype: Only one base separates this from a far larger clonotype, so it likely reflects a read error. This chain uses TRBV11-2 with TRBJ1-6; D is undetermined. This CDR3 is 15 amino acids long. Germline assignment: CDR1 SGHAT and CDR2 FQNNGV. The chain's CDR3 is CASSFWSLQNSPFHF. CDR3 bases: TGTGCCAGCAGCTTTTGGTCCTTGCAGAATTCACCCTTCCACTTT.

This chain links TRBV6-1 with TRBJ1-5; maybe TRBD1 (5 bases). The CDR3 has 10 amino acids. Trimming cost V 10 bases and J 11 bases, with 12 bases left between them. CDR1 MNHNS and CDR2 SASEGT come from the germline V gene. CDR3 coding DNA: TGTGCCACCTTTAGGGACTCCCAGCATTTT. It yields the protein CATFRDSQHF.

There are a few counts of this clonotype. It may be a read error: a sequence one base away is much more abundant. The J gene is TRBJ2-7, the V gene TRBV5-1, with D tentatively TRBD2 (6 bases). Deletions cut 5 bases from V and 3 bases from J, with 15 bases between. The CDR3 is 14 amino acids. In germline, CDR1 is SGHRS, CDR2 YFSETQ. The CDR3 here is CASRPMGGSYEQYF. The CDR3 nucleotides are TGCGCCAGCAGGCCCATGGGGGGTAGCTACGAGCAGTACTTC.

As to this clonotype: This may be a read error: a much more frequent sequence differs by one nucleotide. V usage is TRBV2 and J usage is TRBJ2-1; the match to TRBD2 covers 8 bases. Germline CDR1 and CDR2: SNHLY and FYNNEI. There are 14 residues in the CDR3. CDR3 coding DNA: TGTGCCAGCACCGCGACTAGCGCCTACAATGGGCAGTTCTTC. This codes for CASTATSAYNGQFF.

This clonotype has a count of ten or more. J is TRBJ1-1 and V is TRBV28; TRBD1 aligns across 7 bases. With V trimmed by 7 bases and J by 11 bases, 13 bases remained unmatched. Germline CDR1 and CDR2: MDHEN and SYDVKM. The CDR3 extends over 13 amino acids. CDR3 coding DNA: TGTGCCAGCACCCCCCCCGGCAGGGGGTCGGCTTTCTTT. Its protein product is CASTPPGRGSAFF.

This clonotype was seen more than once but under ten times. The gene calls are TRBV28 and TRBJ2-7; 8 nucleotides line up with TRBD1. The length of the CDR3 is 14 residues. CDR1 MDHEN and CDR2 SYDVKM come from the germline V gene. V lost 3 bases to trimming and J lost 4 bases; unmatched junction nucleotides: 5. For the CDR3, the DNA is TGTGCCAGCAGTTTGGGACAGGTGGTTTACGAGCAGTACTTC. Its protein product is CASSLGQVVYEQYF.

This clonotype was seen ten or more times. The V gene is TRBV11-3, the J gene TRBJ2-2; D is uncertain. The length of the CDR3 is 15 residues. Trimming pared 3 bases from V and 0 bases from J, leaving 8 bases between. Germline V gene data show CDR1 as SGHNT and CDR2 as YENEEA. CDR3 region: CASSFILTNTGELFF. The CDR3 nucleotides are TGTGCCAGCAGCTTTATATTAACGAACACCGGGGAGCTGTTTTTT.

This clonotype has just a few counts. This chain connects TRBV20-1 to TRBJ2-7; D not certain. This CDR3 has 13 residues. Per germline, CDR1 DFQATT and CDR2 SNEGSKA (reference sequence). V was clipped by 5 bases and J by 6 bases, with 17 bases between them. In DNA form, the CDR3 reads TGCAGTGCTGGGTATAGTGGCAGGCGCGAGCAGTACTTC. It is translated as CSAGYSGRREQYF.

This clonotype was picked up many times. The V gene is TRBV11-3, the J gene TRBJ1-2, with a weak D call TRBD1 (5 bases). V gave up 2 bases and J gave up 6 bases, with 10 bases separating them. Germline V gives CDR1 SGHNT, CDR2 YENEEA. The CDR3 spans 13 residues. The CDR3 protein is CASSLYQGHGYTF. Written as DNA, the CDR3 is TGTGCCAGCAGCTTATACCAGGGCCATGGCTACACCTTC. Combining the CDR3 with reference TRBV11-3 and TRBJ1-2 gives the whole variable domain EAGVVQSPRYKIIEKKQPVAFWCNPISGHNTLYWYLQNLGQGPELLIRYENEEAVDDSQLPKDRFSAERLKGVDSTLKIQPAELGDSAVYLCASSLYQGHGYTFGSGTRLTVV.

The gene calls are TRBV12-3 or TRBV12-4 and TRBJ1-1; a weak D match, TRBD1 (5 bases). This CDR3 is built from 13 residues. The V end was cut by 4 bases, the J end by 6 bases, with 12 bases between. CDR3 nucleotides: TGTGCCAGCAGTTCCAGGGATCTCCCTGAAGCTTTCTTT. Protein product: CASSSRDLPEAFF.